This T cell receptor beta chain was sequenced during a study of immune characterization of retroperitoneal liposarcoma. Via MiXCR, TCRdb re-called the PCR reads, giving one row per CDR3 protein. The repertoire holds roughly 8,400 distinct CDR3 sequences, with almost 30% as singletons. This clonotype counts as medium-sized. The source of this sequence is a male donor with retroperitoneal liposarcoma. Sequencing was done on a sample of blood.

CDR3: CASKTGDYEQYF. In DNA form, the CDR3 reads TGTGCCAGCAAGACAGGGGACTACGAGCAGTACTTC. This chain uses TRBV6-1 with TRBJ2-1; TRBD1 agrees at 8 bases. The J call is in doubt because the DNA end fits TRBJ2-7 better. Looked up from germline, CDR1 is MNHNS and CDR2 is SASEGT. The CDR3 totals 12 residues.